This passage covers 8 T cell receptor beta chains from one sample sequenced in a study of a mutant IDH1 vaccine in newly diagnosed glioma. As for time point: week 11, during vaccination. All doses held 300 ug of mutant IDH1 20-mer peptide, with topical imiquimod. Data came from immunoSEQ multiplex PCR; TCRdb stores just in-frame clones and leaves some out. Among some 120,000 clones, around 77% were seen once, and the ten largest hold 4.5% to 7%. Which antigens these TCRs recognize remains unknown. This specimen consisted of PBMCs, obtained from a glioma patient whose treatment included an IDH1 peptide vaccine. The origin of the receptors is a man aged 40-50 years with glioma.

This rearrangement joins TRBV6-5 to TRBJ1-5; 8 bases are shared with TRBD1. CDR3 length: 13 residues. Trimming removed 4 bases from V and 11 bases from J; junction bases left unmatched: 7. Germline CDR1 MNHEY, CDR2 SVGAGI. Written as DNA, the CDR3 is TGTGCCAGCAGTTCGCAGATACAGGGGGCCCAGCATTTT. Translated, it gives CASSSQIQGAQHF.

This chain links TRBV5-1 with TRBJ1-3; D is uncertain. The CDR3 is 16 residues long. With 5 bases removed from V and 0 bases from J, the gap between germline ends came to 15 bases. Germline CDR1 and CDR2: SGHRS and YFSETQ. The CDR3 DNA follows: TGCGCCAGCAGTTTATCCAACTCGGCCTCTGGAAACACCATATATTTT. Its translation: CASSLSNSASGNTIYF.

The rearrangement joins TRBV4-1 to TRBJ2-3; 8 bases align to TRBD2. The length of the CDR3 is 15 residues. Germline V CDR1 and CDR2: MGHRA, YSYEKL. J was trimmed by 1 base and V by 1 base; bases with no gene match: 1. CDR3 residues: CASSQGLARTDTQYF. The CDR3 DNA follows: TGCGCCAGCAGCCAAGGACTAGCGCGCACAGATACGCAGTATTTT.

The rearrangement links TRBV4-1 to TRBJ2-7; 9 nucleotides align to TRBD1. The germline CDR1 and CDR2 sequences are MGHRA and YSYEKL. After removal of 4 bases from V and 1 base from J, the junction contained 5 bases not matched to a gene. The CDR3 totals 15 residues. The CDR3, as DNA: TGCGCCAGCAGCCCCGCCGGGACAGGGTCCTACGAGCAGTACTTC. It is translated as CASSPAGTGSYEQYF.

The genes are TRBV30 and TRBJ2-3; possibly TRBD2 for D (5 bases). Germline V gene sequence: CDR1 GTSNPN, CDR2 SVGIG (reference sequence). CDR3 size: 14 residues. Trimming took 3 bases from V and 6 from J, leaving 16 bases between them. DNA for the CDR3: TGTGCCTGGAGGAGGGCGGGCCTCGGGGATACGCAGTATTTT. Protein: CAWRRAGLGDTQYF.

As DNA, the CDR3 is TGTGCCAGCAGCCGCGAAACAGCGGGAGGAGTAAAGGACGGGGAGCTGTTTTTT. Its protein product is CASSRETAGGVKDGELFF. This chain links TRBV4-2 with TRBJ2-2, with 9 bases that match TRBD2. Unmatched junction bases numbered 16, after V lost 4 bases and J lost 7 bases. The length of the CDR3 is 18 residues. CDR1 and CDR2 (germline): LGHNA, YNFKEQ.

The gene calls are TRBV14 and TRBJ1-1; D ambiguous. The germline V and J ends were trimmed by 2 bases and 2 bases, with 12 bases remaining between them. The CDR3 is 15 residues long. The germline V gene encodes CDR1 SGHDN and CDR2 FVKESK. The CDR3 spells CASSQRPGPNTEAFF. The CDR3 DNA is TGTGCCAGCAGCCAAAGACCCGGGCCCAACACTGAAGCTTTCTTT.

The chain carries TRBV2 and TRBJ1-2; weak D call: TRBD1 (5 bases). Germline assignment: CDR1 SNHLY and CDR2 FYNNEI. The CDR3 consists of 14 residues. V lost 10 bases and J lost 3, with 18 bases in between. The CDR3 reads CANPRDGTYYGYTF. The CDR3 DNA sequence: TGTGCCAACCCTCGGGACGGTACCTACTATGGCTACACCTTC.